This TCR beta chain was sequenced during a study of blood T cells in healthy people across ages. Primers used in a second PCR of about 7 to 12 cycles were a sample-barcoded 5' primer and a J-beta primer mix. Each cDNA molecule was tagged by a template-switch adaptor with 12 random nucleotides. MiXCR, run by TCRdb on the 5' RACE reads, gives a single entry per CDR3 protein. The sample contains around 800,000 distinct CDR3 sequences, roughly 26% of which appear only once. The CDR3 consists of 15 residues. V gave up 3 bases and J gave up 3 bases; unmatched junction bases: 8. CDR1 is SGHVS, CDR2 FNYEAQ, per germline. The table lists this clonotype with a few counts. This sample also appeared in a second study, on T cells of mothers and their children.

This chain links TRBV7-6 with TRBJ2-7; TRBD1 matches at 7 bases. This sequence was found in a boy between 10 and 17 years old in good health. Sample: blood. The CDR3 nucleotides read TGTGCCAGCAGCTTCTTCCAGGGGGTTTTCTACGAGCAGTACTTC. Protein product: CASSFFQGVFYEQYF.